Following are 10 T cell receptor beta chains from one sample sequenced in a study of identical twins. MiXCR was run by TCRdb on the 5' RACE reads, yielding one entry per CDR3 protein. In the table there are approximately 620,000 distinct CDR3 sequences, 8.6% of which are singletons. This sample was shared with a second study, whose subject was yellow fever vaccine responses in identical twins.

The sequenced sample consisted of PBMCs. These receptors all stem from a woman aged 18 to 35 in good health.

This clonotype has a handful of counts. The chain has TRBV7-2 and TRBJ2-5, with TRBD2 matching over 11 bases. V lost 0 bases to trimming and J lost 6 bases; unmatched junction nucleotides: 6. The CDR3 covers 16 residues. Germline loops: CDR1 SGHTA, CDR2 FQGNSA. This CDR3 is CASSLAGPSGRKTQYF. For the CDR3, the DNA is TGTGCCAGCAGCTTAGCAGGGCCTAGCGGGAGGAAGACCCAGTACTTC.

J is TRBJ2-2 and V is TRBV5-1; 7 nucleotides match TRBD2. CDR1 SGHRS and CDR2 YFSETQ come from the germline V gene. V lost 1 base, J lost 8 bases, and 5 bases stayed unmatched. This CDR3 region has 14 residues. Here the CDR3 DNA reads TGCGCCAGCAGCTTGCCGGCGGGAGAGGGGGAGCTGTTTTTT. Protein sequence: CASSLPAGEGELFF.

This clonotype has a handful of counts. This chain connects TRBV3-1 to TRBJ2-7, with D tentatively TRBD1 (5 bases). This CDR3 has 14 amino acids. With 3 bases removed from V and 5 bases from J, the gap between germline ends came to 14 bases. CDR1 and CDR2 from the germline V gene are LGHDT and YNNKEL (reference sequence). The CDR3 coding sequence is TGTGCCAGCAGCCACGACAGATTACGGAACGAGCAGTACTTC. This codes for CASSHDRLRNEQYF.

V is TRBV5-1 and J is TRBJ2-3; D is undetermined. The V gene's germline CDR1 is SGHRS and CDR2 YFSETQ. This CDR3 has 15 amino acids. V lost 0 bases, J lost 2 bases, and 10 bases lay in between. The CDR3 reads CASSLVGLLTDTQYF. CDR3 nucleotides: TGCGCCAGCAGCTTGGTGGGGTTGCTCACAGATACGCAGTATTTT.

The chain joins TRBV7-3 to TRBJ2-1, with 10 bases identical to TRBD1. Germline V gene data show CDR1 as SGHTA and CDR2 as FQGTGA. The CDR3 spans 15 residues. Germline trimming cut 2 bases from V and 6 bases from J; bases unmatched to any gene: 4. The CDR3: CASSLDRGRGNEQFF. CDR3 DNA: TGTGCCAGCAGCTTAGACAGGGGGCGAGGCAATGAGCAGTTCTTC.

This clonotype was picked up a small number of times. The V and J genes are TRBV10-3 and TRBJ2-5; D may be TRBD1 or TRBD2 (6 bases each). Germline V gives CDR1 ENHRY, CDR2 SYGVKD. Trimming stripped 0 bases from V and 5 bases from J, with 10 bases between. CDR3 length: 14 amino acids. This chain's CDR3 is CAISESGGQETQYF. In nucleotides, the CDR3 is TGTGCCATCAGTGAGTCTGGGGGGCAGGAGACCCAGTACTTC.

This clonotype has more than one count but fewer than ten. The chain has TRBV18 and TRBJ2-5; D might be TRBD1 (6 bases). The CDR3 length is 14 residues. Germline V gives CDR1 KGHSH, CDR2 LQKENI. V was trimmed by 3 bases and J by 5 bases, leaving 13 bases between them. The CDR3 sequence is CASSPPTGWETQYF. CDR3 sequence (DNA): TGTGCCAGCTCACCGCCCACAGGGTGGGAGACCCAGTACTTC.

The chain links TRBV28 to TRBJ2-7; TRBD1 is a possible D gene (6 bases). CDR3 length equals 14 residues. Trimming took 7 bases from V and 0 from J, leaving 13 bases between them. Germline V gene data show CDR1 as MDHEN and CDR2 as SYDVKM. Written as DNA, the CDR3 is TGTGCCAGCAAACTGGACAGTGGCTCCTACGAGCAGTACTTC. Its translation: CASKLDSGSYEQYF.

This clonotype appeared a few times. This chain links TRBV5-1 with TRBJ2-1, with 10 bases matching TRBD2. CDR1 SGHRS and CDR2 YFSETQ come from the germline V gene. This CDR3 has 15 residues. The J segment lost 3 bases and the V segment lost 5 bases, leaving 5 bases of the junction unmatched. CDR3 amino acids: CASRDGTSVYNEQFF. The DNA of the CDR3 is TGCGCCAGCAGGGACGGGACTAGCGTCTACAATGAGCAGTTCTTC. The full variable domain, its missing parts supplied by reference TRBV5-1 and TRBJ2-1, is KAGVTQTPRYLIKTRGQQVTLSCSPISGHRSVSWYQQTPGQGLQFLFEYFSETQRNKGNFPGRFSGRQFSNSRSEMNVSTLELGDSALYLCASRDGTSVYNEQFFGPGTRLTVL.

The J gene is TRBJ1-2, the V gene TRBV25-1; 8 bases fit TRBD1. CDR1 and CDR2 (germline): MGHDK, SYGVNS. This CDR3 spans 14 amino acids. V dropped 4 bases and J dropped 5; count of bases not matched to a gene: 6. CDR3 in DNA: TGTGCCAGCAGTGTGCCGGGACAGGCATATGGCTACACCTTC. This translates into CASSVPGQAYGYTF.